The source of this T cell receptor (beta chain) is a study of blood T cell repertoires in COVID-19. Background on the study: The United States, Italy and Spain supplied acute and convalescent COVID-19 samples. PBMCs, B-cell-depleted T cells, or T cells provided the cDNA or gDNA that made up the material.

V shed 5 bases, J shed 6 bases, and the junction held 6 bases outside the gene matches. The length of the CDR3 is 15 residues. From germline, CDR1 is SEHNR and CDR2 FQNEAQ (reference sequence). Methods used by the authors: Quantification of nucleated cells was approximated via reference gene primer amplification. The method was immunoSEQ multiplex PCR; TCRdb's version includes in-frame clones alone and lacks a portion of them. D and trimming were read from the DNA, whereas the V and J calls and clone size are those reported in that table. The table lists 65,000 or so clones, roughly 71% of them singletons, with around 6.4% in the top ten.

The source is a woman aged 45 to 65 with active or convalescent COVID-19. The rearrangement joins TRBV7-9 to TRBJ2-4; TRBD2 matches at 11 bases. The sample comprised peripheral blood. CDR3 DNA sequence: TGTGCCAGCAGCCAAAGCGGGACTAGCGGAAACATTCAGTACTTC. This encodes CASSQSGTSGNIQYF.